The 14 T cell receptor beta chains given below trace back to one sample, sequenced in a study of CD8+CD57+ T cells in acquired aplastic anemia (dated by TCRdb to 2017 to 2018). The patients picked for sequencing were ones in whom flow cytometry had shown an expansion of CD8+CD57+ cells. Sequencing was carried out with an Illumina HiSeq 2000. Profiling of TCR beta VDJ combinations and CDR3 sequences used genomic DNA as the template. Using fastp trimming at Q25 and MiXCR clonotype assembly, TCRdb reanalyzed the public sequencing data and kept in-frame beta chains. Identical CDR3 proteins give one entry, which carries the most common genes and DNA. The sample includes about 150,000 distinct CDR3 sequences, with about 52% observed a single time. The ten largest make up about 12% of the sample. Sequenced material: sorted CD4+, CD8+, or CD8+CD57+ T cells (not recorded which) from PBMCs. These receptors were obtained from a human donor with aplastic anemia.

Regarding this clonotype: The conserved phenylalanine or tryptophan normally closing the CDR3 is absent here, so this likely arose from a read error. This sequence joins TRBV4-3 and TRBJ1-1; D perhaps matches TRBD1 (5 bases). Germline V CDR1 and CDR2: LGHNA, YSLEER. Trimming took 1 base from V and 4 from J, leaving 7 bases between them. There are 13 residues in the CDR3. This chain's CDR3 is CASSQGRVTEAFS. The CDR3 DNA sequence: TGCGCCAGCAGCCAAGGCAGGGTCACTGAAGCTTTCTCT.

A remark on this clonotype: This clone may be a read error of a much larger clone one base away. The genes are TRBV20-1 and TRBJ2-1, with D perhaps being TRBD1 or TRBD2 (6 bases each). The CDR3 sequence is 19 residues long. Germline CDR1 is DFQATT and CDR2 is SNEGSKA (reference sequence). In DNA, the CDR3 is TGCAGTGCTAGAGCCACGGAGCCTAGGGGGGTTTCCGCTTACAATGAGCAGCTCTTC. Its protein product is CSARATEPRGVSAYNEQLF.

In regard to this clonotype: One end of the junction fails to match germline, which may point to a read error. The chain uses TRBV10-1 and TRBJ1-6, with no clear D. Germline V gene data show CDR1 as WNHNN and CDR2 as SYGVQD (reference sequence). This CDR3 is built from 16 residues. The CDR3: CAGSESMWVVGSPLHF. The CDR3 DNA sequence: TGCGCCGGCAGTGAGTCGATGTGGGTGGTAGGATCACCCCTCCACTTT.

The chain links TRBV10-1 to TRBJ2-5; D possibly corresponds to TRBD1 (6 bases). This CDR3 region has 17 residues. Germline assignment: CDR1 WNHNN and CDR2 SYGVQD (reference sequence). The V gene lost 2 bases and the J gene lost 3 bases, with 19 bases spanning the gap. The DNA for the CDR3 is TGCGCCAGCAGTGAGGGTGAAGGGGACATCGGGAAAGAGACCCAGTACTTC. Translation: CASSEGEGDIGKETQYF.

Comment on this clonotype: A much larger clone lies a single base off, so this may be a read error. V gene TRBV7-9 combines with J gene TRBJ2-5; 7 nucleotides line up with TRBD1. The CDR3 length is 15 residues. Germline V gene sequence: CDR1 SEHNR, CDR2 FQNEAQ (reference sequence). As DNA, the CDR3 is TGTGCCAGCAGCCATAGACAGGGCGCCCAAGGGACCCAGTACTTC. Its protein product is CASSHRQGAQGTQYF.

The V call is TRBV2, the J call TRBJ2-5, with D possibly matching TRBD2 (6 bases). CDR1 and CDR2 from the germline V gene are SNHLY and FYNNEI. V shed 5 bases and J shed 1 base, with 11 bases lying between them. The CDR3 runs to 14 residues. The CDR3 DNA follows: TGTGCCAGCAGTCGAACGACTAGCCAAGAGACCCAGTACTTC. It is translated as CASSRTTSQETQYF.

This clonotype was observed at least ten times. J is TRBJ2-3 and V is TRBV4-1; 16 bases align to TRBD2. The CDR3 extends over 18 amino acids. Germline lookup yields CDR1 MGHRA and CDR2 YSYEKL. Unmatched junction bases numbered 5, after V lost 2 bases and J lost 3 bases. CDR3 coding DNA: TGCGCCAGCAGCCAAATGGGACTAGCGGGGGGGGGGACAGATACGCAGTATTTT. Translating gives CASSQMGLAGGGTDTQYF.

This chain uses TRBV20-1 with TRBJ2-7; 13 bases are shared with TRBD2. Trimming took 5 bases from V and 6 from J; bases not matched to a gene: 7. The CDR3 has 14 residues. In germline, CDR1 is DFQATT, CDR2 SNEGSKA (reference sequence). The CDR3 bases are TGCAGTGCTCTGAGGACTAGCGGGAGCGGCGAGCAGTACTTC. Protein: CSALRTSGSGEQYF.

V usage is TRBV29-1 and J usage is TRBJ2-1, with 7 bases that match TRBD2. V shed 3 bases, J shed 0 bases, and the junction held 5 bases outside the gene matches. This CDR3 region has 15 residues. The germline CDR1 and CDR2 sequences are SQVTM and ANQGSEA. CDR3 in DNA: TGCAGCGTTGAGGGCGGGAGCGGCTCCTACAATGAGCAGTTCTTC. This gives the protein CSVEGGSGSYNEQFF.

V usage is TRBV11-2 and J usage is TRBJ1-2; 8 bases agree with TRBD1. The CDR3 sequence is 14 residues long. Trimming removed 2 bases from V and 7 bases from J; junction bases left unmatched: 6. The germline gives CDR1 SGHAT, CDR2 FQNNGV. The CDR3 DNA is TGTGCCAGCAGCTTACTCCAGGGGGCGGGTGGCTACACCTTC. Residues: CASSLLQGAGGYTF.

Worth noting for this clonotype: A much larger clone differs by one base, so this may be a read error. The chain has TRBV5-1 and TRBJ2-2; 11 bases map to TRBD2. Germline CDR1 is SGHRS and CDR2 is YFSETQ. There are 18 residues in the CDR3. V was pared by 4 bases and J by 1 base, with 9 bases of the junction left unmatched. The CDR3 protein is CASSSPGLAARNTGELFF. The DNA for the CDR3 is TGCGCCAGCAGCAGCCCGGGACTAGCGGCACGGAACACCGGGGAGCTGTTTTTT.

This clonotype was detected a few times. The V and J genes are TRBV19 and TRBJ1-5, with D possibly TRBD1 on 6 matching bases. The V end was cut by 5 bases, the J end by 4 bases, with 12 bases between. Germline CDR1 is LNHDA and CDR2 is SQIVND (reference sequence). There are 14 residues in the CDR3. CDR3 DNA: TGTGCCAGTAGTTTGGACAGCCCTAATCAGCCCCAGCATTTT. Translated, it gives CASSLDSPNQPQHF.

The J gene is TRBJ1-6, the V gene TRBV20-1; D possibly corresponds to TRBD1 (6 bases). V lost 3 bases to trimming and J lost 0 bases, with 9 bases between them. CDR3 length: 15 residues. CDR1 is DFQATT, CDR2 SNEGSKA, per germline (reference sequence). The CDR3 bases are TGCAGTGCTAGGCAGGGGAGCTCCTATAATTCACCCCTCCACTTT. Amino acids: CSARQGSSYNSPLHF.

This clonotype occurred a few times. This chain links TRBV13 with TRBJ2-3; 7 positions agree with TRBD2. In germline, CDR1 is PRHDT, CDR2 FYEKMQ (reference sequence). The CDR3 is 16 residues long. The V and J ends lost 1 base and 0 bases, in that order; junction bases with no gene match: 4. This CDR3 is CASSLAGDYSTDTQYF. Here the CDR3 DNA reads TGTGCCAGCAGCTTAGCCGGGGACTACAGCACAGATACGCAGTATTTT.